This T cell receptor beta chain was sequenced during a study of blood T cell repertoires in COVID-19. Produced via immunoSEQ multiplex PCR; TCRdb's table is partial and in-frame only. The data show about 40,000 clones, 70% to 85% seen once. The length of the CDR3 is 16 residues. From germline, CDR1 is GTSNPN and CDR2 SVGIG (reference sequence). The J segment lost 4 bases and the V segment lost 2 bases, leaving 10 bases of the junction unmatched. The J gene is TRBJ2-3, the V gene TRBV30, with 9 positions matching TRBD2. The sequenced sample was peripheral blood. This receptor was taken from a woman aged 55-70 years with acute or convalescent COVID-19. CDR3 residues: CAWSLRGRGGADTQYF. The CDR3 coding sequence is TGTGCCTGGAGTCTGCGAGGCCGCGGGGGGGCAGATACGCAGTATTTT.